The text below deals with one T cell receptor (beta chain). Its matching antigen is unknown. Per germline, CDR1 MNHNS and CDR2 SASEGT. This CDR3 spans 14 amino acids. Trimming stripped 7 bases from V and 1 base from J, with 12 bases between. CD8 cells regarded as naive lacked CD45RO, were positively chosen for CCR7, and omitted terminally differentiated effector memory CD45RA+ cells. There were no recent acute infections or vaccinations among the donors, who were healthy HIV-negative adults. The assay ran at deep level. Libraries were prepared by immunoSEQ multiplex PCR; TCRdb keeps only in-frame clonotypes and omits some of them. The sample shows more than 500,000 clones, approximately 95% of them seen only once. This entry comes from a study of shared clonotypes between healthy human individuals. Whole-study results and caveats: Compared with memory subsets, naive subsets generally had larger estimated richness.

Sequenced sample: naive CD8+ T cells sorted from blood. The TCR comes from a woman in her twenties or thirties in good health. The chain joins TRBV6-1 to TRBJ2-3, with D perhaps assigned TRBD1 or TRBD2 (5 bases each). This chain's CDR3 is CASKARGRTDTQYF. The CDR3 DNA sequence: TGTGCCAGCAAAGCGAGGGGACGCACAGATACGCAGTATTTT.